This T cell receptor (beta chain) was profiled in a study of blood T cell repertoires in COVID-19. Study-wide background: Samples came from the United States, Italy and Spain, spanning acute and convalescent COVID-19. PBMCs, B-cell-depleted T cells, or T cells provided the cDNA or gDNA that made up the material.

CDR1 is MNHEY, CDR2 SVGAGI, per germline. Between the trimmed V and J ends, which lost 7 bases and 5 bases, there was a span of 12 bases. This CDR3 is built from 14 residues. Participants spanned ages about 18 to 100 years and resided in 20 to 30 US areas. Shortly before study entry, within 2 weeks, exposed participants had met a COVID-19 case. Sequencing used immunoSEQ multiplex PCR; TCRdb keeps in-frame clones, though not all of them. The sample has under 250,000 clones, about 90% seen once; the top ten hold approximately 3.5%. The chain joins TRBV6-5 to TRBJ1-6; a weak D match, TRBD1 (5 bases). The sequence derives from a woman aged 25 to 39 who had been exposed to COVID-19. Sequenced sample: PBMCs or T cells enriched from blood (not recorded which). The CDR3 is CASTRGGDNSPLHF. The CDR3 DNA reads TGTGCCAGCACTCGGGGGGGGGATAATTCACCCCTCCACTTT.